This TCR beta chain derives from a study of blood T cell repertoires in COVID-19. Looking at the study overall: Samples representing acute and convalescent COVID-19 were sourced from the United States, Italy and Spain.

The CDR3 loop spans 17 amino acids. Study processing details: Amplified reference gene primers provided the basis for estimating nucleated cell counts. Generated by immunoSEQ multiplex PCR, the TCRdb table keeps only in-frame clones and is missing some. V and J calls plus clone size are reproduced from that table; the DNA served to infer D and trimming. The data contain tens of thousands of clones, less than 90% of them singletons. This clonotype originated in a woman aged 60-75 years with active COVID-19. The chain joins TRBV12-2 to TRBJ1-5; no DNA check was done on the table's D call, TRBD1. TRBV12-2 is a documented pseudogene. Input material: peripheral blood. The CDR3: CASRLDPQTGTHQPQHF. In DNA, the CDR3 is TGTGCAAGTCGCTTAGATCCCCAGACAGGAACTCATCAGCCCCAGCATTTT.